This TCR beta chain was identified during a study of Ad26.COV2.S vaccination and SARS-CoV-2 variants (dated by TCRdb to 2020 to 2023). At the level of the whole study: Donors in the vaccine arm were drawn from COV1001, a multicentre, randomized, double-blind, placebo-controlled phase I-IIa trial testing Ad26.COV2.S in healthy adults. Ad26.COV2.S was administered intramuscularly at 5 x 10^10 or 1 x 10^11 viral particles, either as a single shot or as two shots given 56 days apart. TCRbeta repertoire sequencing was used to assess the specificity and breadth of SARS-CoV-2-reactive T cell receptors after Ad26.COV2.S vaccination. A total of roughly 30 samples were included in the TCR-sequenced set, comprising around 19 Ad26.COV2.S vaccine recipients, 5 placebo recipients and 8 SARS-CoV-2 convalescent individuals. Participants in the trial were split at random into five groups of five each, receiving low-dose or high-dose Ad26.COV2.S once or twice, or else placebo on both occasions. Throughout the experiments and outcome assessment, investigators stayed blinded to trial group allocation.

The immunoSEQ Assay was the method used to sequence TCRbeta CDR3 regions. After extraction, genomic DNA underwent amplification by bias-controlled multiplex PCR, followed by high-throughput sequencing. The paper's data handling went like this. Collapsing and filtering of sequences were performed to quantify the absolute abundance of each unique TCRbeta CDR3 region. Usable DNA was measured by amplifying reference genes present in all nucleated cells, and TCRbeta template counts were normalized to that usable DNA to estimate T cell fraction. Repertoire TCRs were annotated as SARS-CoV-2-specific when V gene, CDR3 amino acid sequence and J gene were exactly matched to a known reactive TCR set. The reference SARS-CoV-2 TCR set was derived from MIRA and filtered for enrichment in COVID-19-positive ImmuneCODE repertoires, a step that removed public or cross-reactive TCRs. Using the MIRA antigens, annotated TCRs were further analysed by specific ORF or by position within an ORF. Depth was the summed frequency of annotated unique rearrangements, while breadth was defined as annotated unique rearrangements over total unique productive rearrangements. Group comparisons of TCR breadth used two-sided Wilcoxon rank-sum tests. TCRdb provides this immuneACCESS table in a form limited to in-frame rearrangements. Some clones are lacking; in checked studies, under half of them reflect an unresolved V gene, and why the rest are absent is not known. That table gives V, J and clone size, and the DNA gave D and trimming. The sample table shows roughly 240,000 clones, and around 87% are seen once. Together, the top ten hold roughly a tenth of the sample.

In light of the paper, this sample's treatment or condition label describes: some 20 received Ad26.COV2.S at low or high dose, single or two shots; roughly five received placebo; per-sample allocation not given. Repertoires of vaccine and placebo recipients were sequenced from samples collected on day 63 after the first injection. In Cohort 1b, more than 20 adults aged 18-55 years were enrolled at a single site in Boston, USA, between 29 July and 7 August 2020. Ad26.COV2.S consisted of a replication-incompetent adenovirus type 26 vector by which a prefusion-stabilized SARS-CoV-2 spike protein from the original Wuhan strain was expressed. Via the germline V gene, CDR1 is MNHEY and CDR2 SVGAGI. V and J are truncated by 8 bases and 8 bases respectively, leaving an intervening sequence of 13 bases. The CDR3, cysteine through phenylalanine, is 12 amino acids long. The read is trimmed to its CDR3 DNA, 36 bases read in frame from base 1.

Note on this clone: Its binding antigen is unknown. Within one base of it there is no much larger clone, and no base qualities were kept.

The research as a whole found: Substantial breadth of spike-specific CD8+ and CD4+ T cell responses was reported after vaccination. The authors noted that the TCR breadth and depth analyses may have underestimated total T cell responses. Non-spike TCR breadth was comparable between vaccine and placebo recipients, consistent with the vaccine containing only spike. The study was not powered to compare responses between vaccine doses or regimens. Spike-specific TCR breadth was higher in Ad26.COV2.S recipients than in placebo recipients (P = 0.0014).

The sequence joins TRBV6-5 to TRBJ2-1; the D gene is not confidently resolved. Sequencing was performed on peripheral blood, taken in a trial of Ad26.COV2.S vaccine versus placebo. The receptor was isolated from a person between 18 and 59 years old who received the Ad26.COV2.S COVID-19 vaccine or a placebo. In nucleotides, the sequence is TGTGCCAGCTCTTTCCCCCCCCATGAGCAGTTCTTC. It is translated as CASSFPPHEQFF.